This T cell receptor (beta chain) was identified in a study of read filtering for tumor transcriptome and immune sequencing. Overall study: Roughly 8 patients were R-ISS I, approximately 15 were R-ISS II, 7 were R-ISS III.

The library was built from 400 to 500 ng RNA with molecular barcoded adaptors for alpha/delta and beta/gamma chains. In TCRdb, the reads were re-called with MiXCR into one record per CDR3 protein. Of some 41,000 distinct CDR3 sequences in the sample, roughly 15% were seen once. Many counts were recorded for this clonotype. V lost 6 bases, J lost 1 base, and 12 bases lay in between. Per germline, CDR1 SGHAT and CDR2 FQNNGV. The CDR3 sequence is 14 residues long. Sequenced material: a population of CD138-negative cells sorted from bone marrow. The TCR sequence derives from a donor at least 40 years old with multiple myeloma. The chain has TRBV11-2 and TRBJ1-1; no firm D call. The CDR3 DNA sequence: TGTGCCAGCAGGAAAGGAAGGGCGAACACTGAAGCTTTCTTT. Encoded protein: CASRKGRANTEAFF.